The present TCR beta chain was sequenced within a study of CD8 T cells in Susac syndrome (dated by TCRdb to between 2019 and 2020). General notes on the study: Repertoire sequencing was used to test whether CD8+ T cell activation and differentiation in Susac syndrome was antigen driven.

RNA was extracted using the RNeasy kit, and about 0.45 to 1 microgram was reverse transcribed with random hexamers. The immunoSEQ multiplex PCR assay, which covers 54 Vbeta and 13 Jbeta segments, was used to amplify TCR beta CDR3 regions. PCR amplification bias was corrected using a synthetic template baseline for primer optimization and computational correction. Processing in the source paper ran as follows. Reads were annotated to V, D and J genes according to IMGT and were analyzed with immunoSEQ Analyzer, with only productive sequences retained. Clonality was computed as one minus Shannon entropy normalized by log2 of the number of productive unique sequences. For each patient and control, public and private clones were evaluated within the 100 most prevalent clones. Clones were defined as Susac-specific when absent from the healthy and MS cohorts, from about 970 published viral clones and from other ImmuneACCESS disease sequences. TCRdb handled the public reads itself, with Q25 trimming in fastp and clone calling in MiXCR, and kept productive beta chains. CDR3 protein sequences are deduplicated, and each keeps its most common genes and DNA. The V and J calls come from TCRdb's annotation, not from the publication. In all, the sample holds around 190,000 distinct CDR3 sequences, and about 95% of those were seen once. The ten top clones hold 0.1% of the sample.

V drops 5 bases and J drops 5 bases, leaving 15 bases in between. Inclusive of the bounding cysteine and phenylalanine, the CDR3 is 14 residues long. Left in the record is the CDR3 DNA by itself, 42 bases read in frame from the first base. CDR1 SGHTA and CDR2 FQGNSA were looked up in the germline V gene. Broader findings and caveats from the paper: The TCR sequencing and HLA analysis was acknowledged to have included a relatively small number of individuals.

Peripheral blood CD8+ and CD4+ T cells from healthy donors, Susac syndrome patients and multiple sclerosis patients were profiled using high-throughput TCR beta sequencing. The healthy donors served as controls matched for age and sex. Bulk CD8+ and CD4+ T cells were purified by magnetic negative isolation, while CD8+ TEMRA cells were enriched using FACS. Blood was drawn into EDTA tubes, processed within 24 hours, and PBMCs were isolated by density gradient centrifugation. PBMCs intended for TCR sequencing were frozen in liquid nitrogen and were later thawed in a 37 degrees C water bath. The sorted or isolated CD4+, CD8+ and CD8+ TEMRA cells reached a purity of at least 90%. Concerning this clonotype: What this receptor recognizes is not known. Qualities for individual bases were not recorded, and no much larger clone is one base off.

The sequence joins TRBV7-2 to TRBJ2-5; a weak D assignment points to TRBD2 (5 bases agree). The receptor was isolated from a human donor in good health. Material: CD4+ T cells from PBMCs. The nucleotide sequence is TGTGCCAGCAGCCCACGACGGGGTCGGGAGACCCAGTACTTC. Its protein reads: CASSPRRGRETQYF.